These T cell receptor beta chains were read from a single sample in a study of T cell repertoires in cytomegalovirus infection. TCRdb re-called the reads through MiXCR, storing one row per CDR3 protein. The sample carries roughly 760,000 distinct CDR3 sequences, 35% to 45% recorded once. The sample was PBMCs. All receptors derive from a human donor in good health (CMV status not recorded). Some clones in this sample may be carry-over from other donors' samples. Both conserved end residues are part of each CDR3. The order of the fields is CDR3 protein, CDR3 DNA, V gene, D gene, J gene, clone size. A D gene is named only where the DNA matches it firmly. Size is omitted from some rows. Given values are once, few, many or a class for expanded clones.

CASSLGLAGNYYEQYF | TGTGCCAGCAGCCTCGGACTAGCGGGAAACTACTACGAGCAGTACTTC | TRBV7-8 | TRBD2 | TRBJ2-7 | .
CASSQRMPGQGLGGYTF | TGTGCCAGCAGCCAACGAATGCCGGGACAGGGGTTGGGGGGCTACACCTTC | TRBV7-8 | TRBD1 | TRBJ1-2 | many
CASSLWVGDLAGDEQYF | TGTGCCAGCAGCCTGTGGGTAGGGGACCTAGCGGGAGACGAGCAGTACTTC | TRBV4-1 | TRBD2 | TRBJ2-7 | .
CASSYRRGLTYGYTF | TGTGCCAGCAGCTACCGCAGGGGGCTGACCTATGGCTACACCTTC | TRBV5-5 | TRBD1 | TRBJ1-2 | .
CASSRLMPGQGNQETQYF | TGTGCCAGCAGCCGTTTGATGCCGGGACAGGGGAACCAAGAGACCCAGTACTTC | TRBV4-2 | TRBD1 | TRBJ2-5 | .
CAWRPPRENYEQYF | TGTGCCTGGAGACCCCCAAGGGAAAACTACGAGCAGTACTTC | TRBV30 | . | TRBJ2-7 | .
CASSQESQETQYF | TGTGCCAGCAGCCAAGAGAGCCAAGAGACCCAGTACTTC | TRBV7-9 | . | TRBJ2-5 | .
CASRLAGEGGGEQFF | TGTGCCAGCAGGCTAGCGGGGGAAGGGGGGGGAGAGCAGTTCTTC | TRBV28 | TRBD2 | TRBJ2-1 | few
CASRYINSPLHF | TGTGCCAGCAGGTACATCAATTCACCCCTCCACTTT | TRBV6-5 | . | TRBJ1-6 | .
CAISDRRGQNTEAFF | TGTGCCATCAGTGATCGCAGGGGTCAGAACACTGAAGCTTTCTTT | TRBV10-3 | . | TRBJ1-1 | .
CASSYSPGMGTF | TGTGCCAGCAGTTACTCGCCCGGGATGGGCACCTTC | TRBV6-8 | . | TRBJ1-2 | .
CASSLGDRVGQPQHF | TGCGCCAGCAGCTTGGGGGACAGGGTAGGGCAGCCCCAGCATTTT | TRBV5-1 | TRBD1 | TRBJ1-5 | .
CASRPESSGNTIYF | TGTGCCAGCAGACCGGAAAGCTCTGGAAACACCATATATTTT | TRBV12-3/TRBV12-4 | . | TRBJ1-3 | .
CASSPLQGIETQYF | TGTGCCAGCAGCCCACTACAGGGAATCGAGACCCAGTACTTC | TRBV11-2 | . | TRBJ2-5 | .
CAWRPMTTEAFF | TGTGCCTGGAGACCGATGACAACTGAAGCTTTCTTT | TRBV30 | . | TRBJ1-1 | .
CASSQDLGPTYPLSQNYCYTF | TGCGCCAGCAGCCAAGATCTGGGTCCCACTTATCCACTCTCCCAAAACTATTGCTACACCTTC | TRBV4-1 | . | TRBJ1-2 | .
CASSLTWTGGSTDTQYF | TGTGCCAGCAGCCTGACATGGACGGGCGGAAGCACAGATACGCAGTATTTT | TRBV11-2 | . | TRBJ2-3 | .
CASRKGKGETLGTDTQYF | TGTGCCAGCAGGAAGGGGAAAGGGGAGACACTAGGCACAGATACGCAGTATTTT | TRBV7-3 | . | TRBJ2-3 | few
CASRPRTGVQETQYF | TGTGCCAGCAGACCCCGAACAGGGGTACAAGAGACCCAGTACTTC | TRBV7-2 | TRBD1 | TRBJ2-5 | many
CASSEGSGNQPQHF | TGTGCCAGCAGTGAGGGGAGTGGCAATCAGCCCCAGCATTTT | TRBV6-1 | . | TRBJ1-5 | .
CASSPSRVQFF | TGTGCCAGCAGCCCGAGTAGGGTACAGTTCTTC | TRBV7-2 | . | TRBJ2-1 | .
CASSPTDRVNEQFF | TGTGCCAGCAGCCCCACGGACCGCGTCAATGAGCAGTTCTTC | TRBV5-6 | . | TRBJ2-1 | few
CASSSYRGPGTNVLTF | TGTGCCAGCAGCAGCTACAGGGGGCCTGGGACCAACGTCCTGACTTTC | TRBV7-2 | TRBD1 | TRBJ2-6 | .
CASSPRHGNEQFF | TGTGCTAGCAGCCCCCGACATGGGAATGAGCAGTTCTTC | TRBV7-6 | . | TRBJ2-1 | few
CASWGSGIETQYF | TGTGCCAGCTGGGGATCGGGGATAGAGACCCAGTACTTC | TRBV27 | . | TRBJ2-5 | .
CASSLDSGRVGTEAFF | TGTGCCAGCAGCTTAGACTCGGGCAGGGTTGGCACTGAAGCTTTCTTT | TRBV7-2 | . | TRBJ1-1 | many
CASSLHGREGDTQYF | TGTGCCAGCAGCTTACACGGGAGGGAGGGAGATACGCAGTATTTT | TRBV7-2 | TRBD2 | TRBJ2-3 | many
CASSQDGQGLYNEQFF | TGTGCCAGCAGCCAAGATGGGCAGGGGTTGTACAATGAGCAGTTCTTC | TRBV4-2 | . | TRBJ2-1 | many
CASSFFITLQGPPYEQYF | TGTGCCAGCAGCTTCTTTATAACTTTGCAGGGGCCACCCTACGAGCAGTACTTC | TRBV5-5 | . | TRBJ2-7 | .
CASSQVGETYEQYF | TGTGCCAGCAGCCAAGTTGGAGAAACCTACGAGCAGTACTTC | TRBV4-2 | . | TRBJ2-7 | few
CASSLGGLQNQPQHF | TGTGCCAGCAGTTTGGGGGGGCTACAAAATCAGCCCCAGCATTTT | TRBV28 | . | TRBJ1-5 | .
CAISESGEFSYEQYF | TGTGCCATCAGTGAGTCAGGGGAGTTCTCCTACGAGCAGTACTTC | TRBV10-3 | . | TRBJ2-7 | many
CASKTGSGANVLTF | TGTGCCAGCAAGACAGGGTCCGGGGCCAACGTCCTGACTTTC | TRBV28 | TRBD1 | TRBJ2-6 | .
CASRGRDRGPYSEAFF | TGTGCCAGCAGGGGCCGGGACAGGGGGCCTTACTCTGAAGCTTTCTTT | TRBV7-9 | TRBD1 | TRBJ1-1 | .
CSASWRHYEQYF | TGCAGTGCTAGCTGGCGCCACTACGAGCAGTACTTC | TRBV20-1 | . | TRBJ2-7 | .
CASSPYTSGSINEQFF | TGTGCCAGCAGTCCATATACTAGCGGGAGTATCAATGAGCAGTTCTTC | TRBV28 | TRBD2 | TRBJ2-1 | .
CASSTSLNTEAFF | TGTGCCAGTAGTACCTCCCTTAACACTGAAGCTTTCTTT | TRBV19 | . | TRBJ1-1 | many